This T cell receptor (beta chain) appears in the sequencing data of a study of blood T cell repertoires in COVID-19. Study information: From the United States, Italy and Spain came samples of acute and convalescent COVID-19. T cells, B-cell-depleted T cells, or PBMCs supplied cDNA or gDNA.

The sample holds many counts of this clone. Original data processing: Amplified reference gene primers provided the basis for estimating nucleated cell counts. Method: immunoSEQ multiplex PCR; TCRdb's copy keeps in-frame clones and lacks some. The DNA was the basis for D and trimming; V, J and clone size are from that table. The top ten hold roughly 19% of the sample, which has roughly 100,000 clones, approximately 72% seen once. CDR1 and CDR2 (germline): LGHDT, YNNKEL (reference sequence). The V end was cut by 1 base, the J end by 0 bases, with 7 bases between. This CDR3 has 14 residues. This sequence joins TRBV3-1 (or the pseudogene TRBV3-2) and TRBJ2-7; no firm D call. The sample consisted of peripheral blood. This sequence was found in a woman between 65 and 79 years old with acute or convalescent COVID-19. The CDR3 protein is CASSQGAGSYEQYF. In DNA, the CDR3 is TGTGCCAGCAGCCAAGGGGCCGGCTCCTACGAGCAGTACTTC.